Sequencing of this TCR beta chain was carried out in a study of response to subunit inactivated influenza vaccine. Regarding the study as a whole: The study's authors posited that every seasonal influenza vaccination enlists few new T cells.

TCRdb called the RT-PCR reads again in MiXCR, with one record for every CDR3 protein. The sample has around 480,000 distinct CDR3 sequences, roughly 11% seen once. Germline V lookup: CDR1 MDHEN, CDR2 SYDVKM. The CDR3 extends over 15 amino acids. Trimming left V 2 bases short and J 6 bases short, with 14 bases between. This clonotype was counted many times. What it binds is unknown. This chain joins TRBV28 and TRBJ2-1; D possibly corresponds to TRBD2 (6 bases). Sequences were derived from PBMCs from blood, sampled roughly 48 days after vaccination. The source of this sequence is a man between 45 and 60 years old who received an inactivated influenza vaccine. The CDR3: CASSLPLSGSNEQFF. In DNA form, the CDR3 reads TGTGCCAGCAGTTTACCCCTTAGCGGCAGCAATGAGCAGTTCTTC.